This T cell receptor beta chain derives from a study of T cells in localized non-small cell lung cancer (TCRdb year 2020). Concerning the study at large: The study analyzed T cell repertoires of roughly 220 early-stage NSCLC patients, comparing tumors and uninvolved tumor-adjacent lungs. Of the NSCLC patients, 129 were male and approximately 97 were female, and the mean age was approximately 66 years. The cohort consisted of roughly 240 treatment-naive NSCLC patients whose localized lung tumors had been resected. Here is what the overall study found, with its caveats: Because the study design was exploratory, TCR variables were selected using unadjusted p-values without false-discovery rate correction. Higher T cell density in blood was associated with longer overall survival, whereas higher clonality in adjacent lung was associated with shorter survival. Because multi-region sequencing of the tumors was not done, intratumor heterogeneity could not be ruled out. The highest T cell clonality was observed in uninvolved tumor-adjacent lung, where clonality exceeded that of tumor, suggesting that antigenic responses were more focused in uninvolved tumor-adjacent lung. Of the top 100 tumor clones, a median of approximately 60 were detected in paired uninvolved adjacent lung; 28 were also among that lung's top 100.

The immunoSEQ Assay was used to sequence TCR beta CDR3 regions from DNA. On the study's bioinformatics: To compute T cell density, TCR beta template counts were normalized to usable DNA, which was estimated by amplifying housekeeping genes. Richness was estimated with the preseqR package, extrapolating to 400,000 templates for PBMC samples and 120,000 templates for tissue samples. Clonality was defined as one minus Pielou's evenness. Tissue-enriched TCRs were identified through differential abundance testing performed on productive amino-acid clonotypes, with a minimum total count of 5 and an alpha of 0.1. Repertoire overlap between compartments was quantified with the Jaccard Index and Morisita Overlap Index. TCR beta CDR3s were clustered by GLIPH together with public tetramer-defined viral CDR3s, and at least three viral sequences plus V-gene enrichment were required for viral motifs. Drawn from immuneACCESS, this table holds only the in-frame rearrangements with V and J called that TCRdb kept. Clones are partly lost; checked studies trace under half to an unresolved V gene and leave the rest unexplained. V, J and clone size derive from that table, while D and trimming were established from the DNA sequence. This sample lists 20,000 or so clones; about 90% were detected once. Around 7% of the sample rests with the top ten.

At diagnosis, peripheral blood, uninvolved tumor-adjacent lung and tumor were collected and were preserved as a mix of fresh-frozen and FFPE material. For TCR repertoire profiling, the blood samples were analyzed as peripheral blood mononuclear cells. The CDR3 runs 13 residues from the cysteine to the phenylalanine. Only CDR3 DNA is held: 39 bases, read in frame from base 1. Cut back by 9 bases and 2 bases, the V and J ends lie 14 bases apart. Based on the germline V gene (reference sequence), the CDR1 and CDR2 sequences are MNHNY and SVGAGI. On this clone: Its antigen remains unidentified. Per-base qualities were not stored, and no clone one base away is much larger.

The sequence was collected from a male donor older than 55 with stage I squamous cell lung carcinoma. Specimen: peripheral blood, collected before any cancer treatment. The sequence is built from TRBV6-6 and TRBJ2-7; a tentative D call is TRBD1 (6 bases match). The bases are TGTGCCAGTTTGGAAACAGGGACCTACGAGCAGTACTTC. Its coded protein is CASLETGTYEQYF.